The T cell receptor (beta chain) described here comes from a study of OX40 agonist ivuxolimab in advanced cancers. Study as a whole: Patients receiving dose escalation had hepatocellular carcinoma, melanoma, renal cell or head and neck cancer. The study, taken as a whole, reports: It was not determined which antigens were specifically recognized by the peripheral T cells that had undergone clonal expansion.

Measured with immunoSEQ multiplex PCR; TCRdb has only the in-frame clones, and not every one. The sample has about 19,000 clones; around 91% are singletons. A note on this clone: Its antigen is not identified.

Germline V CDR1 and CDR2: SGHNT, YYREEE (reference sequence). V was shortened by 2 bases and J by 7 bases, with 7 bases between the two germline ends. The CDR3 is made up of 12 amino acids. The material sequenced was CD4+ or CD8+ T cells sorted from blood, taken in a trial of the OX40 agonist ivuxolimab. The TCR was taken from an adult with an advanced solid tumor such as melanoma, head and neck, liver or kidney cancer. The chain carries TRBV5-4 and TRBJ2-1; a weak D match, TRBD1 (5 bases). CDR3 sequence (DNA): TGTGCCAGCAGCTTACAGGAGAATGAGCAGTTCTTC. It encodes CASSLQENEQFF.